Below are 9 T cell receptor beta chains sequenced from a single sample in a study of spatial heterogeneity in lung cancer. TCRdb reprocessed the 5' RACE reads via MiXCR and lists one record per CDR3 protein. The sample holds about 92,000 distinct CDR3 sequences, approximately 12% seen once. Stated time point: sample taken at primary tumor resection. Tumor, nontumor lung or frozen PBMC supplied whole RNA that was sequenced unsorted. The source material was PBMCs, sampled at surgery. These receptors all stem from a male donor with early-stage non-small cell lung cancer.

J is TRBJ1-6 and V is TRBV30; D remains unclear. The CDR3 is 12 amino acids. Germline V lookup: CDR1 GTSNPN, CDR2 SVGIG (reference sequence). The ends were cut back, 7 bases at V and 9 bases at J, with 13 bases in the middle. CDR3 sequence reads: CASTGRFSPLHF. CDR3 bases: TGTGCCTCGACGGGTCGTTTTTCACCCCTCCACTTT.

The chain employs TRBV5-1 and TRBJ2-1, with TRBD2 as a possible D gene (6 bases). This CDR3 is 14 amino acids long. V lost 7 bases, J lost 1 base, and 12 bases lay in between. CDR1 is SGHRS, CDR2 YFSETQ, per germline. Here the CDR3 DNA reads TGCGCCAGCGGTGAGGGAGGATCCTACAATGAGCAGTTCTTC. Protein sequence: CASGEGGSYNEQFF. The entire variable domain, with the rest obtained from reference TRBV5-1 and TRBJ2-1, is as follows: KAGVTQTPRYLIKTRGQQVTLSCSPISGHRSVSWYQQTPGQGLQFLFEYFSETQRNKGNFPGRFSGRQFSNSRSEMNVSTLELGDSALYLCASGEGGSYNEQFFGPGTRLTVL.

J is TRBJ2-3 and V is TRBV5-4; weak D call: TRBD2 (6 bases). CDR3 size: 13 residues. Trimming left V 4 bases short and J 4 bases short, with 10 bases between. Germline lookup yields CDR1 SGHNT and CDR2 YYREEE (reference sequence). The CDR3 protein is CASSAPGADTQYF. The CDR3 DNA reads as TGTGCCAGCAGCGCGCCGGGGGCAGATACGCAGTATTTT.

J is TRBJ2-5 and V is TRBV7-2, with 7 bases lining up with TRBD2. J gave up 0 bases and V 5 bases, and 6 bases lay outside the gene matches. The CDR3 is 15 residues long. The germline V gene has CDR1 SGHTA and CDR2 FQGNSA. The CDR3 region has the DNA TGTGCCAGCAGCCCGGTCGGGGGGTACCAAGAGACCCAGTACTTC. This codes for CASSPVGGYQETQYF.

V is TRBV7-9 and J is TRBJ2-3; TRBD2 matches 10 bases. This CDR3 comprises 16 residues. With 6 bases clipped from V and 4 bases from J, the junction kept 10 bases outside the gene matches. The germline V gene encodes CDR1 SEHNR and CDR2 FQNEAQ (reference sequence). CDR3 amino acids: CASSYPSGSGADTQYF. CDR3 sequence (DNA): TGTGCCAGCAGTTACCCTAGCGGGAGCGGGGCAGATACGCAGTATTTT.

This clonotype was seen ten or more times. For the CDR3, the DNA is TGTGCCAGCAGCTTAAAAGCGGAACACTCCTCCACTGAAGCTTTCTTT. This gives the protein CASSLKAEHSSTEAFF. The V gene is TRBV7-2, the J gene TRBJ1-1; D unclear. The CDR3 contains 16 residues. Trimming shortened V by 2 bases and J by 4 bases, and 17 bases separated the two germline ends. CDR1 is SGHTA and CDR2 is FQGNSA in the germline V gene.

The chain employs TRBV7-3 and TRBJ2-2; D is ambiguous. Trimming removed 2 bases from V and 5 bases from J, with 12 bases in between. The CDR3 extends over 15 amino acids. Germline-derived CDR1 and CDR2 are SGHTA and FQGTGA. The CDR3 spells CASSLDHGRTGELFF. The CDR3, as DNA: TGTGCCAGCAGCTTAGATCACGGTCGAACCGGGGAGCTGTTTTTT.

This clonotype was seen only a few times. An end of the junction differs from the germline gene, which may be a read error. This chain links TRBV18 with TRBJ2-3; possible D gene TRBD1, 5 bases. Germline V gene sequence: CDR1 KGHSH, CDR2 LQKENI. This CDR3 is built from 16 residues. CDR3 sequence (DNA): TGTGTCAGCTCCAACCCAGGTGACAGAGACACAGATACGCAGTATTTT. Translation: CVSSNPGDRDTDTQYF.

The rearrangement joins TRBV30 to TRBJ2-1, with D uncertain. Germline V gene sequence: CDR1 GTSNPN, CDR2 SVGIG (reference sequence). Trimming removed 0 bases at V and 4 bases at J, with 4 bases between. This CDR3 is 12 amino acids long. The CDR3 is CAWSVRYNEQFF. The CDR3 nucleotides read TGTGCCTGGAGTGTACGATACAATGAGCAGTTCTTC.